The 19 T cell receptor beta chains below were found in one sample sequenced in a study of T cell clonotyping in hematopoietic cell transplantation. Regarding time point: recipient sample about 28 days before transplant, after cytoreduction. Libraries were prepared by immunoSEQ multiplex PCR; TCRdb keeps only in-frame clonotypes and omits some of them. The sample includes more than 25,000 clones, about 80% seen only once; the top ten take 6% to 8.5%. The sequencing used peripheral blood mononuclear cells, collected before stem cell transplant. These receptors all come from a young woman with chronic myeloid leukemia. Some clones in this sample may be carry-over from other donors' samples.

This clone has just one count. V is TRBV30 and J is TRBJ1-2; D may be TRBD1 (6 bases). The CDR3 loop spans 16 amino acids. The germline gives CDR1 GTSNPN, CDR2 SVGIG (reference sequence). Trimming shortened V by 4 bases and J by 6 bases, and 24 bases separated the two germline ends. For the CDR3, the DNA is TGTGCCTGGACTGCAAGGGGGGTCTATGGCTCCCATGGCTACACCTTC. It yields the protein CAWTARGVYGSHGYTF.

As concerns this clone: Germline is not matched at one junction end, which may reflect a read error. The gene calls are TRBV7-8 and TRBJ2-3, with a weak D call TRBD1 (5 bases). This CDR3 is built from 12 residues. Germline CDR1 and CDR2: SGHVS and FQNEAQ. This CDR3 is CASSLGSNARDF. CDR3 nucleotides: TGTGCCAGCAGCTTAGGGTCCAACGCCAGGGATTTT.

The J gene is TRBJ1-5, the V gene TRBV5-1; D is perhaps TRBD1 (5 bases). The V end lost 2 bases, the J end lost 3 bases, and 9 bases lay between the germline ends. The germline CDR1 and CDR2 sequences are SGHRS and YFSETQ. This CDR3 contains 14 residues. CDR3: CASSLEGNNQPQHF. DNA of the CDR3: TGCGCCAGCAGCTTAGAGGGGAACAATCAGCCCCAGCATTTT. The complete variable domain, with remaining parts taken from reference TRBV5-1 and TRBJ1-5, reads KAGVTQTPRYLIKTRGQQVTLSCSPISGHRSVSWYQQTPGQGLQFLFEYFSETQRNKGNFPGRFSGRQFSNSRSEMNVSTLELGDSALYLCASSLEGNNQPQHFGDGTRLSIL.

This clone was observed once. The CDR3 DNA reads TGTGCCAGCAGCAACCGCCTAGCGGGGGGGACCTACGAGCAGTACGTC. Its translation: CASSNRLAGGTYEQYV. V gene TRBV21-1 combines with J gene TRBJ2-7; the table's D call TRBD2 went unverified against the DNA. TRBV21-1 is annotated as a pseudogene. This CDR3 comprises 16 residues.

CDR3 coding DNA: TGTGCCAGCAGGGACAGGGGGCAAGGGTACGAGCAGTACTTC. This gives the protein CASRDRGQGYEQYF. The rearrangement uses TRBV6-1 and TRBJ2-7; 11 positions match TRBD1. Germline CDR1 reads MNHNS; CDR2 reads SASEGT. The CDR3 contains 14 residues. The V segment lost 6 bases and the J segment 4 bases; nucleotides outside the gene matches: 5.

This clone occurred a few times. The chain carries TRBV30 and TRBJ1-1; D gene unclear. The germline CDR1 and CDR2 sequences are GTSNPN and SVGIG (reference sequence). The V gene lost 0 bases and the J gene lost 8 bases, with 16 bases spanning the gap. The CDR3 has 14 amino acids. This CDR3 is CAWSVRRKASEAFF. The CDR3 coding sequence is TGTGCCTGGAGTGTACGGCGGAAGGCCTCAGAAGCTTTCTTT. The whole variable domain, filled in from reference TRBV30 and TRBJ1-1, reads SQTIHQWPATLVQPVGSPLSLECTVEGTSNPNLYWYRQAAGRGLQLLFYSVGIGQISSEVPQNLSASRPQDRQFILSSKKLLLSDSGFYLCAWSVRRKASEAFFGQGTRLTVV.

This chain uses TRBV2 with TRBJ1-2, with a tentative D call TRBD1 (5 bases). The CDR3 has 12 amino acids. Trimming removed 3 bases from V and 7 bases from J, with 9 bases in between. Germline values: CDR1 SNHLY, CDR2 FYNNEI. CDR3 in amino acids: CASSERTPGYTF. The CDR3 nucleotides are TGTGCCAGCAGTGAGAGGACACCTGGCTACACCTTC. Full variable domain (remainder filled in from reference TRBV2 and TRBJ1-2): EPEVTQTPSHQVTQMGQEVILRCVPISNHLYFYWYRQILGQKVEFLVSFYNNEISEKSEIFDDQFSVERPDGSNFTLKIRSTKLEDSAMYFCASSERTPGYTFGSGTRLTVV.

The chain carries TRBV29-1 and TRBJ1-3, with D unclear. Trimming pared 3 bases from V and 4 bases from J, leaving 10 bases between. Looked up from germline, CDR1 is SQVTM and CDR2 is ANQGSEA. This CDR3 spans 13 amino acids. CDR3 sequence: CSVEAPGGNTIYF. The CDR3 nucleotides read TGCAGCGTTGAGGCCCCTGGAGGAAACACCATATATTTT.

The rearrangement uses TRBV11-3 and TRBJ2-3; D ambiguous. CDR3 length equals 14 residues. Per germline, CDR1 SGHNT and CDR2 YENEEA. The V end lost 2 bases, the J end lost 0 bases, and 6 bases lay between the germline ends. This CDR3 reads CASSLLSSTDTQYF. For the CDR3, the DNA is TGTGCCAGCAGCTTACTATCCAGCACAGATACGCAGTATTTT.

J is TRBJ1-2 and V is TRBV2; D gene unclear. The germline V gene encodes CDR1 SNHLY and CDR2 FYNNEI. The length of the CDR3 is 11 residues. Trimming stripped 1 base from V and 13 bases from J, with 10 bases between. The DNA of the CDR3 is TGTGCCAGCAGTGAAGAGTTCGTTGGCACCTTC. Its protein product is CASSEEFVGTF.

The chain couples TRBV5-1 to TRBJ2-2; D is possibly TRBD1 (6 bases). V was shortened by 2 bases and J by 3 bases, with 11 bases between the two germline ends. The CDR3 loop spans 15 amino acids. Germline CDR1 and CDR2: SGHRS and YFSETQ. The CDR3 region is CASSLGQGYTGELFF. The CDR3 region has the DNA TGCGCCAGCAGCTTAGGTCAGGGGTACACCGGGGAGCTGTTTTTT.

The rearrangement uses TRBV28 and TRBJ2-1; 9 bases agree with TRBD2. Germline lookup yields CDR1 MDHEN and CDR2 SYDVKM. J was trimmed by 4 bases and V by 7 bases; bases with no gene match: 5. This CDR3 region has 14 residues. CDR3 sequence reads: CASISGGRYNEQFF. The CDR3 nucleotides are TGTGCCAGCATTAGCGGGGGCCGATACAATGAGCAGTTCTTC.

CDR3 sequence (DNA): TGTGCCAGTAGTTTAGTACTCAATCAGCCCCAGCATTTT. Protein sequence: CASSLVLNQPQHF. This chain uses TRBV19 with TRBJ1-5; no reliable D call. V lost 5 bases, J lost 3 bases, and 8 bases lay in between. This CDR3 has 13 amino acids. Germline values: CDR1 LNHDA, CDR2 SQIVND (reference sequence).

V and J are TRBV6-5 and TRBJ1-1, with no clear D. Germline CDR1 and CDR2: MNHEY and SVGAGI. Trimming removed 2 bases at V and 1 base at J, with 8 bases between. The length of the CDR3 is 14 residues. The CDR3 here is CASSYLGGNTEAFF. The CDR3 DNA is TGTGCCAGCAGTTACCTGGGAGGGAACACTGAAGCTTTCTTT.

The chain has TRBV6-5 and TRBJ2-7, with a tentative D call TRBD1 (6 bases). The V end was cut by 2 bases, the J end by 5 bases, with 16 bases between. The CDR3 totals 15 residues. The germline V gene has CDR1 MNHEY and CDR2 SVGAGI. The CDR3 nucleotides are TGTGCCAGCAGTTACGGGGGCCTTGGGGTGGACGAGCAGTACTTC. It yields the protein CASSYGGLGVDEQYF.

This chain joins TRBV19 and TRBJ2-7; 7 positions agree with TRBD1. The germline V gene encodes CDR1 LNHDA and CDR2 SQIVND (reference sequence). V dropped 3 bases and J dropped 1; count of bases not matched to a gene: 6. This CDR3 has 15 amino acids. CDR3 residues: CASSIALDRSYEQYF. CDR3 DNA sequence: TGTGCCAGTAGTATCGCCTTGGACAGGTCCTACGAGCAGTACTTC.

The genes are TRBV4-2 and TRBJ1-2, with 9 bases matching TRBD1. V trimming: 2 bases; J trimming: 7 bases; junction bases outside the gene matches: 11. This CDR3 is built from 16 residues. CDR1 and CDR2 from the germline V gene are LGHNA and YNFKEQ. The CDR3 DNA follows: TGTGCCAGCAGCCAAAAGCCGGTACAGGGGGCCGGTGGCTACACCTTC. Protein product: CASSQKPVQGAGGYTF.

J is TRBJ1-4 and V is TRBV5-1; the D is unclear. From germline, CDR1 is SGHRS and CDR2 YFSETQ. The CDR3 contains 14 residues. The ends were cut back, 5 bases at V and 0 bases at J, with 8 bases in the middle. The CDR3 nucleotides are TGCGCCAGCAGTTGGGATACAACTAATGAAAAACTGTTTTTT. Its protein is CASSWDTTNEKLFF.

This chain links TRBV4-1 with TRBJ2-2, with 8 nucleotides matching TRBD1. Trimming cost V 4 bases and J 0 bases; bases outside gene matches: 4. In germline, CDR1 is MGHRA, CDR2 YSYEKL. This CDR3 has 16 amino acids. The CDR3 bases are TGCGCCAGCAGCCCTGGGACAGGCGCGAACACCGGGGAGCTGTTTTTT. This sequence encodes CASSPGTGANTGELFF.